The clone carrying this T cell receptor beta chain showed up just a few times. The antigen remains undetermined. The data were taken from a study of T cells after yellow fever vaccination. Study in general: The authors prepared low-cell-number fractions using SMART-Seq v4 Ultra Low Input. Points from the study as a whole: Clonotypes shared by both compartments, CD4 and CD8, made up a small share. Clones that expanded after primary vaccination mostly reappeared after the booster (around 96% CD4, 75% to 90% CD8).

This CDR3 comprises 18 residues. Germline CDR1 is SGHAT and CDR2 is FQDESV (reference sequence). The junction had 5 bases not matched to a gene; V was cut back by 5 bases and J by 0 bases. UMIs were added to TCR cDNA along with a universal primer site when it was made by 5'RACE template switching. MiXCR was run by TCRdb on the 5' RACE reads, yielding one entry per CDR3 protein. The data show about 320,000 distinct CDR3 sequences, with around 6.8% seen just once and 15% to 20% held by the top ten. The chain has TRBV11-1 and TRBJ2-1, with 15 positions matching TRBD2. The sample was PBMCs, taken about 41 days after the first yellow fever vaccination. The sequence derives from a man between 18 and 29 years old who received the YFV17D yellow fever vaccine. The CDR3 sequence: CASSRTSGGEYSYNEQFF. The CDR3 DNA follows: TGTGCCAGCAGCAGGACTAGCGGGGGGGAGTACTCCTACAATGAGCAGTTCTTC. The whole variable domain, remainder taken from reference TRBV11-1 and TRBJ2-1, is EAEVAQSPRYKITEKSQAVAFWCDPISGHATLYWYRQILGQGPELLVQFQDESVVDDSQLPKDRFSAERLKGVDSTLKIQPAELGDSAMYLCASSRTSGGEYSYNEQFFGPGTRLTVL.